These 32 T cell receptor beta chains came from one sample sequenced in a study of blood T cell repertoires in COVID-19. Here immunoSEQ multiplex PCR was the method, and the copy in TCRdb shows in-frame clones only, minus some. The table has over 250,000 clones, roughly nine tenths seen once; the top ten hold less than 3%. Sequenced sample: PBMCs or T cells enriched from blood (not recorded which). These receptors were obtained from a young woman who had recovered from COVID-19.

The chain recombines TRBV14 with TRBJ2-3; D possibly corresponds to TRBD1 (5 bases). The V end was cut by 3 bases, the J end by 0 bases, with 7 bases between. The CDR3 sequence is 14 residues long. Germline CDR1 SGHDN, CDR2 FVKESK. CDR3 sequence reads: CASSQDISTDTQYF. Here the CDR3 DNA reads TGTGCCAGCAGCCAGGACATTAGCACAGATACGCAGTATTTT.

CDR3 loop: CSCVGQGLHEQYF. The CDR3 DNA reads TGCAGTTGCGTAGGGCAGGGTTTGCACGAGCAGTACTTC. The gene calls are TRBV29-1 and TRBJ2-7; weak D call: TRBD1 (5 bases). The CDR3 sequence is 13 residues long. The germline CDR1 and CDR2 sequences are SQVTM and ANQGSEA.

V usage is TRBV7-8 and J usage is TRBJ2-7; 8 bases are shared with TRBD1. This CDR3 is 15 amino acids long. V shed 5 bases and J 5 bases; nucleotides not matched to a gene: 11. The germline CDR1 and CDR2 sequences are SGHVS and FQNEAQ. For the CDR3, the DNA is TGTGCCAGCAGCCCAAAATTCGGGACAGGTCACGAGCAGTACTTC. Amino acids: CASSPKFGTGHEQYF. The full variable domain, completed using reference TRBV7-8 and TRBJ2-7, is GAGVSQSPRYKVAKRGQDVALRCDPISGHVSLFWYQQALGQGPEFLTYFQNEAQLDKSGLPSDRFFAERPEGSVSTLKIQRTQQEDSAVYLCASSPKFGTGHEQYFGPGTRLTVT.

The chain has TRBV7-2 and TRBJ1-1; possibly TRBD1 for D (5 bases). V lost 5 bases and J 3 bases, leaving 13 bases between the germline ends. The CDR3 spans 14 residues. Germline V gives CDR1 SGHTA, CDR2 FQGNSA. The CDR3 bases are TGTGCCAGCAGCAATCGCGGGGGGGACACTGAAGCTTTCTTT. Protein sequence: CASSNRGGDTEAFF.

The CDR3 sequence: CSAVAETQYF. CDR3 in DNA: TGCAGCGCCGTAGCGGAGACCCAGTACTTC. The chain recombines TRBV29-1 with TRBJ2-5; D possibly corresponds to TRBD2 (5 bases). V was shortened by 7 bases and J by 5 bases, with 8 bases between the two germline ends. Germline values: CDR1 SQVTM, CDR2 ANQGSEA. This CDR3 is built from 10 residues.

V usage is TRBV11-3 and J usage is TRBJ2-1; D is unclear. This CDR3 has 15 residues. From germline, CDR1 is SGHNT and CDR2 YENEEA. The germline V and J ends were trimmed by 0 bases and 0 bases, with 6 bases remaining between them. The CDR3 DNA sequence: TGTGCCAGCAGCTTAGAGACACGCTCCTACAATGAGCAGTTCTTC. It specifies CASSLETRSYNEQFF.

The V gene is TRBV15, the J gene TRBJ2-1; 7 bases fit TRBD1. CDR3 length: 11 residues. Germline V lookup: CDR1 LNHNV, CDR2 YYDKDF (reference sequence). Losses at the gene ends were 7 bases for V and 13 bases for J; bases not matched to a gene: 7. The CDR3 spells CATTRGGHQFF. CDR3 nucleotides: TGTGCCACCACCCGAGGGGGCCACCAGTTCTTC.

The chain links TRBV24-1 to TRBJ2-4; 7 bases fit TRBD1. The CDR3 covers 13 residues. V was pared by 6 bases and J by 8 bases, with 6 bases of the junction left unmatched. CDR1 and CDR2 from the germline V gene are KGHDR and SFDVKD. CDR3 nucleotide sequence: TGTGCCACCAGTTCCGACAGGGCAGACATTCAGTACTTC. Protein: CATSSDRADIQYF.

The rearrangement uses TRBV6-1 and TRBJ2-7; D remains ambiguous. Germline CDR1 and CDR2: MNHNS and SASEGT. The CDR3 covers 14 residues. V gave up 2 bases and J gave up 3 bases, with 11 bases separating them. The CDR3 protein is CASSEFLNYYEQYF. The CDR3 DNA is TGTGCCAGCAGTGAATTTCTTAACTACTACGAGCAGTACTTC.

V usage is TRBV5-1 and J usage is TRBJ1-2; 11 bases are shared with TRBD1. Germline lookup yields CDR1 SGHRS and CDR2 YFSETQ. V lost 8 bases and J lost 6; bases outside the gene matches: 9. The CDR3 totals 14 residues. The CDR3 region is CARADRDRGNGYTF. The DNA for the CDR3 is TGCGCCAGAGCAGACCGGGACAGGGGGAATGGCTACACCTTC.

The rearrangement links TRBV4-1 to TRBJ1-4, with 8 nucleotides matching TRBD1. Germline loops: CDR1 MGHRA, CDR2 YSYEKL. The CDR3 is 15 amino acids. V was pared by 4 bases and J by 6 bases, with 7 bases of the junction left unmatched. CDR3 in DNA: TGCGCCAGCAGCCCATTACAGGGGGGGTATGAAAAACTGTTTTTT. It specifies CASSPLQGGYEKLFF.

The rearrangement links TRBV11-2 to TRBJ2-7, with 7 bases fitting TRBD2. This CDR3 contains 14 residues. The ends lost 1 base at V and 3 bases at J; junction bases unmatched: 3. The V gene's germline CDR1 is SGHAT and CDR2 FQNNGV. The CDR3 sequence is CASSLAGGSYEQYF. Written as DNA, the CDR3 is TGTGCCAGCAGCTTAGCGGGCGGGAGCTACGAGCAGTACTTC.

This sequence joins TRBV24-1 and TRBJ2-1; the D is unclear. V shed 3 bases and J shed 4 bases, with 9 bases lying between them. The CDR3 totals 14 residues. The germline gives CDR1 KGHDR, CDR2 SFDVKD. In DNA, the CDR3 is TGTGCCACCAGTGATCCCCGCAGATACAATGAGCAGTTCTTC. Residues: CATSDPRRYNEQFF.

A single count supports this clone. This chain links TRBV6-2 or TRBV6-3 with TRBJ1-5; 9 bases are a match to TRBD1. The CDR3 covers 15 residues. V shed 6 bases, J shed 6 bases, and the junction held 9 bases outside the gene matches. Per the germline V gene, CDR1 is MNHEY and CDR2 is SVGEGT. The CDR3 sequence: CASSQTGTGLQPQHF. CDR3 DNA: TGTGCCAGCAGCCAAACCGGGACAGGGCTTCAGCCCCAGCATTTT.

The V gene is TRBV7-9, the J gene TRBJ1-3; D remains ambiguous. CDR1 is SEHNR and CDR2 is FQNEAQ in the germline V gene (reference sequence). V shed 1 base and J shed 0 bases, with 10 bases lying between them. The CDR3 covers 16 residues. This CDR3 reads CASSLDALSSGNTIYF. The CDR3 region has the DNA TGTGCCAGCAGCTTAGATGCGCTGAGCTCTGGAAACACCATATATTTT.

The chain joins TRBV7-9 to TRBJ1-2; D uncertain. The CDR3 totals 17 residues. Germline lookup yields CDR1 SEHNR and CDR2 FQNEAQ (reference sequence). V lost 5 bases to trimming and J lost 7 bases, with 26 bases between them. The CDR3 nucleotides are TGTGCCAGCAGCGCAACTAGATCGGGAGTCGAAGGATCTGGCTACACCTTC. Translating it yields CASSATRSGVEGSGYTF.

Only one count was recorded for this clone. The chain joins TRBV7-2 to TRBJ2-7, with 10 bases aligning to TRBD1. Germline V lookup: CDR1 SGHTA, CDR2 FQGNSA. This CDR3 is 14 amino acids long. Losses at the gene ends were 6 bases for V and 3 bases for J; bases not matched to a gene: 5. DNA of the CDR3: TGTGCCAGCAGTTTGACAGGGGGCATCTACGAGCAGTACTTC. It specifies CASSLTGGIYEQYF.

This clone was picked up a small number of times. The rearrangement uses TRBV5-6 and TRBJ2-7, with D uncertain. Germline V CDR1 and CDR2: SGHDT, YYEEEE. This CDR3 spans 14 amino acids. Trimming stripped 4 bases from V and 1 base from J, with 12 bases between. The CDR3 is CASSPNHGSYEQYF. The CDR3 DNA follows: TGTGCCAGCAGCCCTAACCACGGGTCCTACGAGCAGTACTTC.

The genes are TRBV18 and TRBJ1-1; TRBD1 aligns across 7 bases. Germline V gene sequence: CDR1 KGHSH, CDR2 LQKENI. The CDR3 is 15 amino acids. V was pared by 5 bases and J by 4 bases, with 10 bases of the junction left unmatched. The CDR3: CASSSGQDRSTEAFF. The CDR3 bases are TGTGCCAGCTCAAGCGGACAGGACCGGAGCACTGAAGCTTTCTTT. Combining the CDR3 with reference TRBV18 and TRBJ1-1 gives the whole variable domain NAGVMQNPRHLVRRRGQEARLRCSPMKGHSHVYWYRQLPEEGLKFMVYLQKENIIDESGMPKERFSAEFPKEGPSILRIQQVVRGDSAAYFCASSSGQDRSTEAFFGQGTRLTVV.

The chain joins TRBV9 to TRBJ1-3, with D hard to call. V was shortened by 0 bases and J by 2 bases, with 6 bases between the two germline ends. CDR1 is SGDLS, CDR2 YYNGEE, per germline. The CDR3 is 14 residues long. The CDR3 here is CASSVDHTGNTIYF. Here the CDR3 DNA reads TGTGCCAGCAGCGTAGACCACACTGGAAACACCATATATTTT. Full variable domain (remainder filled in from reference TRBV9 and TRBJ1-3): DSGVTQTPKHLITATGQRVTLRCSPRSGDLSVYWYQQSLDQGLQFLIQYYNGEERAKGNILERFSAQQFPDLHSELNLSSLELGDSALYFCASSVDHTGNTIYFGEGSWLTVV.

Concerning this clone: This CDR3 is also generated by other DNA sequences in the sample. This chain links TRBV7-2 with TRBJ2-7; 15 bases fit TRBD2. This CDR3 spans 15 amino acids. With V trimmed by 4 bases and J by 4 bases, 2 bases remained unmatched. Looked up from germline, CDR1 is SGHTA and CDR2 is FQGNSA. CDR3 in DNA: TGTGCCAGCAGCTCGGGACTAGCGGGAGGTTACGAGCAGTACTTC. Translated: CASSSGLAGGYEQYF.

CDR3 amino acids: CASLVGLASGELFF. For the CDR3, the DNA is TGCGCCAGCTTGGTTGGACTAGCATCCGGGGAGCTGTTTTTT. The chain employs TRBV10-2 and TRBJ2-2; 8 bases fit TRBD2. Germline V gene lookup returns CDR1 WSHSY and CDR2 SAAADI. Germline trimming cut 8 bases from V and 6 bases from J; bases unmatched to any gene: 8. The CDR3 runs to 14 residues.

This chain uses TRBV7-2 with TRBJ1-1, with D possibly TRBD1 on 6 matching bases. Germline lookup yields CDR1 SGHTA and CDR2 FQGNSA. The CDR3 consists of 17 residues. Deletions cut 5 bases from V and 3 bases from J, with 22 bases between. The CDR3 DNA sequence: TGTGCCAGCAGCCCCTCATTTGGGGGGGCGCCGGACACTGAAGCTTTCTTT. It translates to CASSPSFGGAPDTEAFF. The variable domain in full, with the rest retrieved from reference TRBV7-2 and TRBJ1-1, is GAGVSQSPSNKVTEKGKDVELRCDPISGHTALYWYRQSLGQGLEFLIYFQGNSAPDKSGLPSDRFSAERTGGSVSTLTIQRTQQEDSAVYLCASSPSFGGAPDTEAFFGQGTRLTVV.

This clone was detected a few times. The genes are TRBV29-1 and TRBJ1-1; D ambiguous. The CDR3 loop spans 14 amino acids. CDR1 is SQVTM, CDR2 ANQGSEA, per germline. The germline V and J ends were trimmed by 7 bases and 5 bases, with 20 bases remaining between them. The CDR3 loop is CSAWRTGIGTEAFF. CDR3 DNA: TGCAGCGCGTGGAGGACTGGGATTGGGACTGAAGCTTTCTTT.

The chain is built from TRBV3-1 (or the pseudogene TRBV3-2) and TRBJ1-5; D may be TRBD1 (6 bases). This CDR3 comprises 17 residues. Germline CDR1 LGHDT, CDR2 YNNKEL (reference sequence). V lost 4 bases and J 3 bases, leaving 19 bases between the germline ends. This chain's CDR3 is CASSPGRKGGHNQPQHF. CDR3 DNA sequence: TGTGCCAGCAGCCCGGGACGGAAAGGGGGTCACAATCAGCCCCAGCATTTT.

This clone was detected only a few times. The V call is TRBV11-2, the J call TRBJ1-5; D remains ambiguous. This CDR3 spans 13 amino acids. With 3 bases removed from V and 12 bases from J, the gap between germline ends came to 15 bases. Germline V gene data show CDR1 as SGHAT and CDR2 as FQNNGV. CDR3: CASSLDRDRVQHF. In DNA, the CDR3 is TGTGCCAGCAGCTTGGACCGGGATAGGGTCCAGCATTTT. Using reference TRBV11-2 and TRBJ1-5 for the parts outside the CDR3, the full variable domain is EAGVAQSPRYKIIEKRQSVAFWCNPISGHATLYWYQQILGQGPKLLIQFQNNGVVDDSQLPKDRFSAERLKGVDSTLKIQPAKLEDSAVYLCASSLDRDRVQHFGDGTRLSIL.

This clone has just a few counts. The chain links TRBV28 to TRBJ1-5; no firm D call. This CDR3 spans 19 amino acids. Trimming removed 4 bases from V and 0 bases from J, with 22 bases in between. Germline CDR1 is MDHEN and CDR2 is SYDVKM. DNA for the CDR3: TGTGCCAGCAGTTCCCCTCCGGCGGGTCTGTGGGGTAGCAATCAGCCCCAGCATTTT. Amino acid sequence: CASSSPPAGLWGSNQPQHF.

As concerns this clone: Other DNA variants within this sample encode the same CDR3. The chain joins TRBV5-6 to TRBJ2-7; D is undetermined. Trimming took 2 bases from V and 3 from J, leaving 6 bases between them. This CDR3 comprises 12 residues. The V gene's germline CDR1 is SGHDT and CDR2 YYEEEE. The DNA for the CDR3 is TGTGCCAGCAGCTTAACTGGCTACGAGCAGTACTTC. Translation gives CASSLTGYEQYF. Combining the CDR3 with reference TRBV5-6 and TRBJ2-7 gives the whole variable domain DAGVTQSPTHLIKTRGQQVTLRCSPKSGHDTVSWYQQALGQGPQFIFQYYEEEERQRGNFPDRFSGHQFPNYSSELNVNALLLGDSALYLCASSLTGYEQYFGPGTRLTVT.

The V gene is TRBV5-4, the J gene TRBJ1-2; tentative D call: TRBD1 (6 bases). The CDR3 runs 16 residues. V shed 4 bases and J shed 4 bases, with 20 bases lying between them. In germline, CDR1 is SGHNT, CDR2 YYREEE (reference sequence). The CDR3 nucleotides read TGTGCCAGCAGCGCTATGACAGGTCGTACGGGCTATGGCTACACCTTC. Translated: CASSAMTGRTGYGYTF.

The genes are TRBV6-5 and TRBJ2-3; D unclear. Germline V gives CDR1 MNHEY, CDR2 SVGAGI. The CDR3 has 15 residues. V gave up 6 bases and J gave up 5 bases, with 18 bases separating them. The CDR3 region has the DNA TGTGCCAGCAGAGTCGGTGCTCGAGAAAGAGATACGCAGTATTTT. This codes for CASRVGARERDTQYF.

The rearrangement joins TRBV7-2 to TRBJ2-3; TRBD1 matches 8 bases. Per germline, CDR1 SGHTA and CDR2 FQGNSA. CDR3 size: 14 residues. The V gene end was trimmed by 1 base and the J gene end by 5 bases; junction bases not matched to a gene: 2. This chain's CDR3 is CASSLEQGVDTQYF. The CDR3 DNA follows: TGTGCCAGCAGCTTAGAACAGGGGGTAGATACGCAGTATTTT.

A note on this clone: This CDR3 is also generated by other DNA sequences in the sample. J is TRBJ1-6 and V is TRBV30, with 10 bases identical to TRBD1. Germline V lookup: CDR1 GTSNPN, CDR2 SVGIG (reference sequence). After removal of 3 bases from V and 7 bases from J, the junction contained 0 bases not matched to a gene. The CDR3 contains 13 residues. The CDR3 nucleotides are TGTGCCTGGAGGGGACAGGGGAATTCACCCCTCCACTTT. Its protein is CAWRGQGNSPLHF.